This TCR beta chain was obtained from a study of T cells in Graves' hyperthyroidism and ophthalmopathy. The CDR3 is 12 amino acids. Germline V gives CDR1 MNHNS, CDR2 SASEGT. V gave up 6 bases and J gave up 6 bases, with 11 bases separating them. Graves' hyperthyroidism without ophthalmopathy progression within 18 months was termed stable. Diagnosis relied on clinical symptoms, serum thyroxine and TRAb, thyroid ultrasound and orbital computed tomography. Amplification of TCR beta CDR3 regions used RNA as the template. The TCR CDR3 first-round RT-PCR relied on the HTBI primer set. One entry per CDR3 protein results from TCRdb running MiXCR on the multiplex PCR reads. The table shows 560,000 or so distinct CDR3 sequences, with about half occurring only once. Notes on the study in general: Classification by a 13 V-J model distinguished ophthalmopathy from stable hyperthyroidism.

A word on this clonotype: What it recognizes is unknown.

Sequenced sample: peripheral blood or thyroid tissue (not recorded which). The TCR originated in a woman under 30 with Graves' hyperthyroidism. The chain carries TRBV6-1 and TRBJ1-2; no reliable D call. CDR3 amino acids: CASSLRGNGYTF. The CDR3 bases are TGTGCCAGCAGCCTCAGAGGGAATGGCTACACCTTC.